The 2 T cell receptor beta chains below come from one sample, sequenced in a study of blood T cell repertoires in COVID-19. The assay was immunoSEQ multiplex PCR, and TCRdb's table has in-frame clones only and misses some. The sample has roughly 83,000 clones; around nine tenths are singletons. Specimen: peripheral blood. These receptors were obtained from a man older than 75 with active or convalescent COVID-19.

This sequence joins TRBV10-3 and TRBJ1-1; D gene uncertain. V lost 6 bases and J 1 base, leaving 12 bases between the germline ends. The CDR3 is made up of 14 amino acids. In germline, CDR1 is ENHRY, CDR2 SYGVKD. The CDR3 sequence is CAIRNYGENTEAFF. The CDR3 nucleotides are TGTGCCATCAGGAATTACGGGGAGAACACTGAAGCTTTCTTT.

This chain uses TRBV30 with TRBJ1-5; D is possibly TRBD1 (6 bases). The ends were cut back, 3 bases at V and 3 bases at J, with 9 bases in the middle. CDR1 and CDR2 from the germline V gene are GTSNPN and SVGIG (reference sequence). This CDR3 spans 13 amino acids. CDR3 loop: CAWSSGDNQPQHF. The CDR3 bases are TGTGCCTGGAGCTCAGGGGACAATCAGCCCCAGCATTTT.